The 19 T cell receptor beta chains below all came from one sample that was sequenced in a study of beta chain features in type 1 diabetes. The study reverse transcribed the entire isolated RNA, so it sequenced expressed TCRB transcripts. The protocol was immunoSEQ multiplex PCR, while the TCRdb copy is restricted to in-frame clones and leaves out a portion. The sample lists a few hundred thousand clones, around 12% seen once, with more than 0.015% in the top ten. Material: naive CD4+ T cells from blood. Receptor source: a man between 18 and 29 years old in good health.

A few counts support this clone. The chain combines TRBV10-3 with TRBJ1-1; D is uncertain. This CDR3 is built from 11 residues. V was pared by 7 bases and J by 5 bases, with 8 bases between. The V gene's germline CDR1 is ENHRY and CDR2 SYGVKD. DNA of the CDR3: TGTGCCATCAAACTAGCAACTGAAGCTTTCTTT. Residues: CAIKLATEAFF.

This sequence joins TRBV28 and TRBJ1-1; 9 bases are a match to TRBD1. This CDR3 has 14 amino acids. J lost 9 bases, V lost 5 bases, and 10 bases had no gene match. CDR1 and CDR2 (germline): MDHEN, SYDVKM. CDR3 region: CASSARDRATKAFF. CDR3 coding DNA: TGTGCCAGCAGTGCCCGGGACAGGGCGACCAAAGCTTTCTTT.

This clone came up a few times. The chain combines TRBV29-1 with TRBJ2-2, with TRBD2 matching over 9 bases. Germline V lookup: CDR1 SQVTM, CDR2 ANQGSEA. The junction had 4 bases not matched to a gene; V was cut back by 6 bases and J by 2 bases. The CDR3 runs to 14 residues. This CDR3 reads CSVVSGGNTGELFF. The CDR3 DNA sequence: TGCAGCGTAGTTAGCGGGGGCAACACCGGGGAGCTGTTTTTT.

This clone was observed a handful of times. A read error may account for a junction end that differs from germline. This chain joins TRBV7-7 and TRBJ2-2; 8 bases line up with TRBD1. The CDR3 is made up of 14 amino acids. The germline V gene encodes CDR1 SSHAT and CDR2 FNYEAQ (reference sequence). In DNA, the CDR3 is TGTGCTAGCAGCTTAGACAGGGGTCCCGGGGAGCTGTTTTTT. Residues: CASSLDRGPGELFF.

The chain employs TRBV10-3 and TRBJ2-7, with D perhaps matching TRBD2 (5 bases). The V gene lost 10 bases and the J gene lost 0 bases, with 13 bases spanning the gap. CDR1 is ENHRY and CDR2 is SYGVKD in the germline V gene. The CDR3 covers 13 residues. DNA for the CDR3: TGTGCCACCAATGGACGGGACTCCTACGAGCAGTACTTC. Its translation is CATNGRDSYEQYF.

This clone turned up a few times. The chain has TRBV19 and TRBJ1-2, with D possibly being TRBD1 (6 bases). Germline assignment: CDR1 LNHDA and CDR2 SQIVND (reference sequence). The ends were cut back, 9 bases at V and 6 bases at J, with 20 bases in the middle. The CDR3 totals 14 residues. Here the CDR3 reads CARPTRTDGHGYTF. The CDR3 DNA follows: TGTGCCAGACCCACTAGGACAGACGGGCATGGCTACACCTTC.

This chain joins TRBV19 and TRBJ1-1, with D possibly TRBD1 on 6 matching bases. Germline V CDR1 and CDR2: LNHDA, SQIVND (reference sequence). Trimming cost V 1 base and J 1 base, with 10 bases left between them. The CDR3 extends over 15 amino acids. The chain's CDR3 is CASSIAGAKNTEAFF. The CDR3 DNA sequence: TGTGCCAGTAGTATAGCAGGGGCTAAGAACACTGAAGCTTTCTTT.

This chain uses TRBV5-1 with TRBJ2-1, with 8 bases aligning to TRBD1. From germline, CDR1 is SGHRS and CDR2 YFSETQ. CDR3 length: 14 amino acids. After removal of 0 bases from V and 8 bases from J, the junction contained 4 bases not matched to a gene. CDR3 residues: CASSLEGQGYEQFF. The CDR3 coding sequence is TGCGCCAGCAGCTTGGAAGGACAGGGCTATGAGCAGTTCTTC.

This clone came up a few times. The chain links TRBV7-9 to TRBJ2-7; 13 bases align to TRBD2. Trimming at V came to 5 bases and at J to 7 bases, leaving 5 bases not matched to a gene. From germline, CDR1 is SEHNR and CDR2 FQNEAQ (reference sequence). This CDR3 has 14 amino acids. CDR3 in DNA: TGTGCCAGCAGCCCCGGACTAGCGGGAGAAGAGCAGTACTTC. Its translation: CASSPGLAGEEQYF.

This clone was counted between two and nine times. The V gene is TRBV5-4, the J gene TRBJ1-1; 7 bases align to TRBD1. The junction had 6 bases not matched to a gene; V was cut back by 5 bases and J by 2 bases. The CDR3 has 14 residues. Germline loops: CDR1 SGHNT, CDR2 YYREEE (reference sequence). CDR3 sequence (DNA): TGTGCCAGCAGACGTGACAGGGAAAACACTGAAGCTTTCTTT. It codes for CASRRDRENTEAFF.

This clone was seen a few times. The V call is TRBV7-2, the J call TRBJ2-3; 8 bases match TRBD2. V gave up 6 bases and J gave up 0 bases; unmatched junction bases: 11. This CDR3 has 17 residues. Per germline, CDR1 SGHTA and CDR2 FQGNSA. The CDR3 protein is CASRQQASGPSTDTQYF. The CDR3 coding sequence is TGTGCCAGCAGGCAGCAGGCTAGCGGGCCTAGCACAGATACGCAGTATTTT.

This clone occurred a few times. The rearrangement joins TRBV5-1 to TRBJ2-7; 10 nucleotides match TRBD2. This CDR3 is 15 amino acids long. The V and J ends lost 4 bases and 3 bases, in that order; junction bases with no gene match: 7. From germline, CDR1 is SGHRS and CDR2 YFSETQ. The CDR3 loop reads CASSPLSGGLYEQYF. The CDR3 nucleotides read TGCGCCAGCAGCCCCCTTAGCGGGGGGCTCTACGAGCAGTACTTC. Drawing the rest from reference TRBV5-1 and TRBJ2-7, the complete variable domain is KAGVTQTPRYLIKTRGQQVTLSCSPISGHRSVSWYQQTPGQGLQFLFEYFSETQRNKGNFPGRFSGRQFSNSRSEMNVSTLELGDSALYLCASSPLSGGLYEQYFGPGTRLTVT.

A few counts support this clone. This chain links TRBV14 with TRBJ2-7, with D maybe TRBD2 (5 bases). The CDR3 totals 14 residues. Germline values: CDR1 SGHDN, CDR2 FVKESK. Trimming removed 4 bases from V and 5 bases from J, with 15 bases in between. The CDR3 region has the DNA TGTGCCAGCAGCCGGGAGATTCGGGTCCACGAGCAGTACTTC. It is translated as CASSREIRVHEQYF.

CDR3 sequence: CASSEYGGETQYF. The CDR3, as DNA: TGTGCCAGCAGTGAATATGGCGGGGAGACCCAGTACTTC. V usage is TRBV2 and J usage is TRBJ2-5, with D tentatively TRBD2 (5 bases). Trimming removed 2 bases from V and 5 bases from J, with 9 bases in between. Looked up from germline, CDR1 is SNHLY and CDR2 is FYNNEI. The CDR3 is made up of 13 amino acids.

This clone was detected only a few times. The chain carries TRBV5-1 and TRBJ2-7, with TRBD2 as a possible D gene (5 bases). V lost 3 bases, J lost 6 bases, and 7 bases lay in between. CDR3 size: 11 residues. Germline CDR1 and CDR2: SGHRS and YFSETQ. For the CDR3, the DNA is TGCGCCAGCAGCTCGGAGGTCGAGCAGTACTTC. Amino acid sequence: CASSSEVEQYF.

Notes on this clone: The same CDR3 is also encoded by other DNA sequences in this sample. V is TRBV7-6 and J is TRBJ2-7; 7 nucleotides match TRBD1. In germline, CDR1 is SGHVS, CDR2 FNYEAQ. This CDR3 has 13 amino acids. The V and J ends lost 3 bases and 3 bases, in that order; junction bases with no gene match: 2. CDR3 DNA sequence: TGTGCCAGCAGCTTGGGACAGTACTACGAGCAGTACTTC. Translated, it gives CASSLGQYYEQYF.

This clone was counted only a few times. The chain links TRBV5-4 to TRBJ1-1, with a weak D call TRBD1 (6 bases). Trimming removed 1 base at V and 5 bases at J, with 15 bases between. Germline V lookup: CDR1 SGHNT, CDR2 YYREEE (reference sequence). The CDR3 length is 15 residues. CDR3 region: CASSLMSIQGTEAFF. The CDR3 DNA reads TGTGCCAGCAGCTTGATGAGTATTCAGGGGACTGAAGCTTTCTTT.

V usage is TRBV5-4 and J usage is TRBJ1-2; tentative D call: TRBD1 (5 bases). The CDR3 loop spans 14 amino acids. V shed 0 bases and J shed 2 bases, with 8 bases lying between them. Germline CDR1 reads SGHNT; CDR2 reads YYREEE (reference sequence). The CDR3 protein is CASSLAYRNYGYTF. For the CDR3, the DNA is TGTGCCAGCAGCTTGGCCTACAGGAACTATGGCTACACCTTC.

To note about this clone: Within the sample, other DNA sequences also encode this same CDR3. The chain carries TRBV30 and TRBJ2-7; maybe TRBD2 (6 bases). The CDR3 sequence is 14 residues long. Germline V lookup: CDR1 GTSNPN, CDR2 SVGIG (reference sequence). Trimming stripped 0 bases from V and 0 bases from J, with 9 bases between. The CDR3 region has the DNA TGTGCCTGGAGTGTGGGGGGAAGCTCCTACGAGCAGTACTTC. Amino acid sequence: CAWSVGGSSYEQYF.